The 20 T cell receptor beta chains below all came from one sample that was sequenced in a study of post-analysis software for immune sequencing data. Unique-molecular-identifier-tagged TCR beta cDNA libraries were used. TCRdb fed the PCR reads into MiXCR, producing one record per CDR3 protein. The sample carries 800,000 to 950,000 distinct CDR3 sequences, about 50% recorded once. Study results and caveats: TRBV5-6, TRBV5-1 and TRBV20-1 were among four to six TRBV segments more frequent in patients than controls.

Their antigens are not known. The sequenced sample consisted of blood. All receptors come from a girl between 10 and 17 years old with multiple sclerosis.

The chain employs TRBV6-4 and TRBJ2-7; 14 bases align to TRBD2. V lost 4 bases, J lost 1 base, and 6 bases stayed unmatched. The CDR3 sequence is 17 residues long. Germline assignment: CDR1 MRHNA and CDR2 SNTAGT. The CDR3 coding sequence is TGTGCCAGCAGTGCCGGACTAGCGGGGGGTGGGTCCTACGAGCAGTACTTC. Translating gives CASSAGLAGGGSYEQYF.

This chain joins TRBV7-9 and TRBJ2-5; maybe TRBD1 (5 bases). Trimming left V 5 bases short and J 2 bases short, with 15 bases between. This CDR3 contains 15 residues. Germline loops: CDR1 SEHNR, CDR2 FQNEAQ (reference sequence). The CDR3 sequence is CASSPLATGQETQYF. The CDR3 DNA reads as TGTGCCAGCAGCCCCCTCGCTACAGGTCAAGAGACCCAGTACTTC.

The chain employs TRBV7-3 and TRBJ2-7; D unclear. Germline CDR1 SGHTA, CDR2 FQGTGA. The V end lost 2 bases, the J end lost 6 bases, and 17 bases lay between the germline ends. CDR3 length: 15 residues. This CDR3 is CASSLGPSPPPEQYF. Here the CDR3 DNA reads TGTGCCAGCAGCTTAGGGCCAAGTCCTCCTCCCGAGCAGTACTTC.

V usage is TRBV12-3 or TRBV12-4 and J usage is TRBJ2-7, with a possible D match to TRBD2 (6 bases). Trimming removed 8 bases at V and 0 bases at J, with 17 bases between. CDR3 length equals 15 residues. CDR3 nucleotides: TGTGCCAGCCGGGAAGGGACTCTGAGCTCCTACGAGCAGTACTTC. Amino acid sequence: CASREGTLSSYEQYF.

The CDR3 here is CAIRGTSGSLAQYF. CDR3 sequence (DNA): TGTGCCATCAGGGGGACTAGCGGGAGTTTGGCGCAGTATTTT. The J gene is TRBJ2-3, the V gene TRBV7-2; TRBD2 agrees at 14 bases. The CDR3 covers 14 residues. Trimming at V came to 10 bases and at J to 10 bases, leaving 10 bases not matched to a gene. CDR1 SGHTA and CDR2 FQGNSA come from the germline V gene.

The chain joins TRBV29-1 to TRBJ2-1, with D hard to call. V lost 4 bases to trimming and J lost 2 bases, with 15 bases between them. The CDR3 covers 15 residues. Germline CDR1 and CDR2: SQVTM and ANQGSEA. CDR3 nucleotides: TGCAGCGTTGGTCGGTTAGGGCTGCCCTACAATGAGCAGTTCTTC. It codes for CSVGRLGLPYNEQFF.

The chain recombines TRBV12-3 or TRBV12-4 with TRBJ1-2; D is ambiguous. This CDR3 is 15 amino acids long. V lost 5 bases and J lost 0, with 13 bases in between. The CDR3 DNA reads TGTGCCAGCAGTCCTGGGGTCCTAGCTAACTATGGCTACACCTTC. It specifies CASSPGVLANYGYTF.

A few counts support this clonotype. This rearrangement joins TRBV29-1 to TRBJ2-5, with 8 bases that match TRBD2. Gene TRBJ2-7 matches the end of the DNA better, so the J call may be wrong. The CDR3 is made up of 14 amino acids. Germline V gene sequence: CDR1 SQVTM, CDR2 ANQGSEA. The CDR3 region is CSVGGSSGIFEQYF. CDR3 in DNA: TGCAGCGTGGGGGGTAGTAGCGGGATTTTCGAGCAGTACTTC.

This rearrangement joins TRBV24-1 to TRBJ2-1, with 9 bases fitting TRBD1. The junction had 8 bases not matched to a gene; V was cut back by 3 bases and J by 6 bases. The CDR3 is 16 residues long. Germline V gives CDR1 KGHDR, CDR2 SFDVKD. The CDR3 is CATSDPGQGPGNEQFF. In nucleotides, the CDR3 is TGTGCCACCAGTGATCCGGGACAGGGTCCAGGCAATGAGCAGTTCTTC.

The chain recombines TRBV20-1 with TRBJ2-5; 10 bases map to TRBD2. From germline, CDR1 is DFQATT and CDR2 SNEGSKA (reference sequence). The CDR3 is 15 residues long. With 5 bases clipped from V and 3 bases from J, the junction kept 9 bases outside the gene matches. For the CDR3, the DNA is TGCAGTGCTCAATCCGGGACTAGCGCCGAAGAGACCCAGTACTTC. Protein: CSAQSGTSAEETQYF.

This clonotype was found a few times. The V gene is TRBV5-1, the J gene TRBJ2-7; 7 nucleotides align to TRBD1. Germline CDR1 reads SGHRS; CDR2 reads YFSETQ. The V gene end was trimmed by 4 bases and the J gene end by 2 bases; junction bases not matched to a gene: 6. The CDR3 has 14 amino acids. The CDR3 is CASSGGQLPYEQYF. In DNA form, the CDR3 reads TGCGCCAGCAGCGGGGGACAGCTCCCCTACGAGCAGTACTTC.

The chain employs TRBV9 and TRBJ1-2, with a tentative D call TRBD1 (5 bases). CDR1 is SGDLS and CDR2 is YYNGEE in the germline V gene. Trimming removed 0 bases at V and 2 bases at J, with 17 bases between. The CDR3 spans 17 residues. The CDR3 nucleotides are TGTGCCAGCAGCGTAGAAGCTAGGGGATCCCTAAACTATGGCTACACCTTC. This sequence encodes CASSVEARGSLNYGYTF.

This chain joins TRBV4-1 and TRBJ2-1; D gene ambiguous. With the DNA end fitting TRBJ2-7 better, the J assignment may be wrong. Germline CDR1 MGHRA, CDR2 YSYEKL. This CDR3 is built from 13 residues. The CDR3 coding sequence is TGCGCCAGCAGCCCCATCATCGACTACGAGCAGTACTTC. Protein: CASSPIIDYEQYF.

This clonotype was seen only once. The CDR3 reads CAWSGGTDQETQYF. CDR3 coding DNA: TGTGCCTGGAGTGGAGGGACGGACCAAGAGACCCAGTACTTC. The chain joins TRBV30 to TRBJ2-5, with D tentatively TRBD1 or TRBD2 (5 bases each). Looked up from germline, CDR1 is GTSNPN and CDR2 is SVGIG (reference sequence). V was clipped by 1 base and J by 0 bases, with 9 bases between them. The CDR3 spans 14 residues.

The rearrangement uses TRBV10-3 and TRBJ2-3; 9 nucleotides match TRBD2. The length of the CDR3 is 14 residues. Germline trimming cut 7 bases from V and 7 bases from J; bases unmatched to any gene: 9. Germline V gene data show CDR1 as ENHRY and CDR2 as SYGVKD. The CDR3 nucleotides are TGTGCCATCAACCCCGAGCGGGAGGCAAATACGCAGTATTTT. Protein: CAINPEREANTQYF.

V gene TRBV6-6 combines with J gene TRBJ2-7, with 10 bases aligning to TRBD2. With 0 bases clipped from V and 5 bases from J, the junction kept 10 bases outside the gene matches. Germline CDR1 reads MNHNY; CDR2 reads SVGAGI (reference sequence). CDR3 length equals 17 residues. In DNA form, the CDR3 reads TGTGCCAGCAGTTACTCGCCTAGCGGGAGTATATCCAACGAGCAGTACTTC. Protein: CASSYSPSGSISNEQYF.

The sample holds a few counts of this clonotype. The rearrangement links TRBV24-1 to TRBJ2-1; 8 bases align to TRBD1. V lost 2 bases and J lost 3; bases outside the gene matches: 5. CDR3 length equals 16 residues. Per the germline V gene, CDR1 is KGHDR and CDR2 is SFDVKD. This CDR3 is CATSDSGQGRYNEQFF. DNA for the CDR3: TGTGCCACCAGTGATTCCGGACAGGGACGCTACAATGAGCAGTTCTTC.

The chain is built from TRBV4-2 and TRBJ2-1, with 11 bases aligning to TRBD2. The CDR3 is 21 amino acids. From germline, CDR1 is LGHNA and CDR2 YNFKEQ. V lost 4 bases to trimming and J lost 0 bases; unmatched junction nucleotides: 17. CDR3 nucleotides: TGTGCCAGCAGCCCGAACAAGGATAGCGGGAGGGCCCGGAGCTCCTACAATGAGCAGTTCTTC. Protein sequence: CASSPNKDSGRARSSYNEQFF.

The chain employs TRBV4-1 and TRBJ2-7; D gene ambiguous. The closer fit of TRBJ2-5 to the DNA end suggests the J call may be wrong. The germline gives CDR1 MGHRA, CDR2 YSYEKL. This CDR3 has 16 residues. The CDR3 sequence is CASSQDINVSWKTQYF. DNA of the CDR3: TGCGCCAGCAGCCAAGATATCAATGTCAGCTGGAAGACCCAGTACTTC.

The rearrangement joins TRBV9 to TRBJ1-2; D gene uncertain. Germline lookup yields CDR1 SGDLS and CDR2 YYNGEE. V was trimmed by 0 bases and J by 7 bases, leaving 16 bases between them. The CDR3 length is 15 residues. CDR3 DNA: TGTGCCAGCAGCGTAGGTCAGGATGTACGATTTGGCTACACCTTC. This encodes CASSVGQDVRFGYTF.